The 25 T cell receptor beta chains below were found in one sample sequenced in a study of vaccination and CD4 T cells after COVID-19. Antigens of these TCRs are unknown. With the Oncomine TCR Beta short-read assay, DNA from cultured CD4+ T cells was sequenced. TCRdb recomputed calls from the PCR reads with MiXCR, one row per CDR3 protein. In the table there are 20,000 or so distinct CDR3 sequences, around 40% of which are singletons. Treatment: approximately 10-day PBMC culture with coronavirus spike peptide pools or control peptides (ViraFEST assay). The sequences come from CD4+ T cells from blood, cultured in vitro, collected before SARS-CoV-2 vaccination. The receptors here all came from a human donor who had recovered from COVID-19.

There are a few counts of this clonotype. The genes are TRBV12-5 and TRBJ1-1; D not certain. The CDR3 is 14 amino acids. V shed 1 base and J shed 1 base, with 7 bases lying between them. The germline CDR1 and CDR2 sequences are LGHNT and FRNRAP. The CDR3 protein is CASGLGLSNTEAFF. Here the CDR3 DNA reads TGTGCTAGTGGTTTGGGCCTATCGAACACTGAAGCTTTCTTT.

This clonotype has a handful of counts. The chain has TRBV7-2 and TRBJ2-1; D call uncertain. Germline V gene sequence: CDR1 SGHTA, CDR2 FQGNSA. Trimming removed 4 bases at V and 0 bases at J, with 10 bases between. The CDR3 spans 15 residues. The CDR3 nucleotides read TGTGCCAGCAGCTCAATGGTGGGCTCCTACAATGAGCAGTTCTTC. Residues: CASSSMVGSYNEQFF.

This clonotype was observed a few times. V is TRBV7-2 and J is TRBJ1-5; the D gene is possibly TRBD1 (6 bases). V lost 5 bases and J 7 bases, leaving 12 bases between the germline ends. Germline V lookup: CDR1 SGHTA, CDR2 FQGNSA. The CDR3 length is 13 residues. In DNA form, the CDR3 reads TGTGCCAGCAGCGTACAGGGCGCCCAGCCCCAGCATTTT. Its protein product is CASSVQGAQPQHF.

The chain is built from TRBV28 and TRBJ2-7; 10 positions agree with TRBD2. CDR3 length: 15 residues. Germline V gene lookup returns CDR1 MDHEN and CDR2 SYDVKM. J gave up 1 base and V 6 bases, and 6 bases lay outside the gene matches. DNA for the CDR3: TGTGCCAGCAGCAATGGACTAGCGGAATCCTACGAGCAGTACTTC. This translates into CASSNGLAESYEQYF.

The chain recombines TRBV19 with TRBJ2-1, with D possibly called TRBD1 or TRBD2 (6 bases each). The CDR3 contains 15 residues. Looked up from germline, CDR1 is LNHDA and CDR2 is SQIVND (reference sequence). Trimming shortened V by 4 bases and J by 0 bases, and 10 bases separated the two germline ends. In DNA, the CDR3 is TGTGCCAGTAGTACACAGGGAGGCTCCTACAATGAGCAGTTCTTC. Translating it yields CASSTQGGSYNEQFF.

The J gene is TRBJ1-2, the V gene TRBV11-3; the D gene is possibly TRBD1 (6 bases). The germline V gene has CDR1 SGHNT and CDR2 YENEEA. The V end was cut by 5 bases, the J end by 6 bases, with 10 bases between. The CDR3 loop spans 12 amino acids. This CDR3 reads CASSAWDNGYTF. Written as DNA, the CDR3 is TGTGCCAGCAGCGCCTGGGACAATGGCTACACCTTC.

This clonotype came up a few times. The V and J genes are TRBV10-3 and TRBJ2-1; a possible D gene is TRBD1 (6 bases). The CDR3 spans 13 residues. Trimming pared 10 bases from V and 4 bases from J, leaving 14 bases between. Germline CDR1 and CDR2: ENHRY and SYGVKD. This chain's CDR3 is CATTRTEYNEQFF. DNA for the CDR3: TGTGCCACCACCAGGACAGAATACAATGAGCAGTTCTTC.

This chain joins TRBV10-3 and TRBJ2-3, with D tentatively TRBD1 or TRBD2 (5 bases each). The CDR3 runs to 15 residues. Trimming removed 6 bases at V and 5 bases at J, with 18 bases between. Germline V gene lookup returns CDR1 ENHRY and CDR2 SYGVKD. The CDR3 DNA reads as TGTGCCATCAGCCATGGGACCTTAAACGGAGATACGCAGTATTTT. Protein product: CAISHGTLNGDTQYF.

This clonotype turned up a few times. The chain recombines TRBV20-1 with TRBJ2-2, with 7 bases that match TRBD2. The germline CDR1 and CDR2 sequences are DFQATT and SNEGSKA (reference sequence). J gave up 3 bases and V 3 bases, and 4 bases lay outside the gene matches. The CDR3 spans 14 residues. In DNA form, the CDR3 reads TGCAGTGCTAGGACTAGCCCTGACACCGGGGAGCTGTTTTTT. As protein: CSARTSPDTGELFF.

The chain has TRBV7-9 and TRBJ2-2, with D unresolved. With 3 bases removed from V and 4 bases from J, the gap between germline ends came to 12 bases. Germline CDR1 reads SEHNR; CDR2 reads FQNEAQ (reference sequence). This CDR3 spans 15 amino acids. CDR3 residues: CASSFQTPSTGELFF. The DNA for the CDR3 is TGTGCCAGCAGCTTCCAAACCCCGAGCACCGGGGAGCTGTTTTTT.

The rearrangement joins TRBV7-2 to TRBJ2-5; maybe TRBD2 (5 bases). CDR1 and CDR2 (germline): SGHTA, FQGNSA. The CDR3 contains 18 residues. Trimming pared 1 base from V and 5 bases from J, leaving 23 bases between. This chain's CDR3 is CASSLVPPTGYTRETQYF. The CDR3, as DNA: TGTGCCAGCAGCTTAGTACCCCCTACCGGGTATACTAGGGAGACCCAGTACTTC.

The chain carries TRBV7-2 and TRBJ2-2; D possibly corresponds to TRBD2 (6 bases). CDR3 size: 15 residues. The germline V gene encodes CDR1 SGHTA and CDR2 FQGNSA. V was trimmed by 0 bases and J by 3 bases, leaving 8 bases between them. The CDR3 here is CASSLALADTGELFF. CDR3 sequence (DNA): TGTGCCAGCAGCTTAGCCTTAGCGGACACCGGGGAGCTGTTTTTT.

This clonotype appeared a few times. This chain connects TRBV28 to TRBJ1-2; no firm D call. Germline CDR1 MDHEN, CDR2 SYDVKM. The CDR3 contains 13 residues. V lost 5 bases, J lost 3 bases, and 10 bases lay in between. CDR3 nucleotide sequence: TGTGCCAGCAGTCCACCCGGAGACTATGGCTACACCTTC. Translated, it gives CASSPPGDYGYTF.

V and J are TRBV14 and TRBJ2-7, with D possibly called TRBD1 or TRBD2 (5 bases each). V lost 5 bases and J lost 4, with 12 bases in between. CDR3 length: 13 amino acids. Germline V CDR1 and CDR2: SGHDN, FVKESK. The CDR3 DNA is TGTGCCAGCAGCAAGGGACCGACATACGAGCAGTACTTC. The encoded protein is CASSKGPTYEQYF.

This rearrangement joins TRBV11-2 to TRBJ2-5; D might be TRBD1 or TRBD2, each matching 6 bases. Deletions cut 2 bases from V and 13 bases from J, with 23 bases between. There are 15 residues in the CDR3. The V gene's germline CDR1 is SGHAT and CDR2 FQNNGV. CDR3 nucleotides: TGTGCCAGCAGCTTAATACGGGGGCAGGGAACTTTCCCGTACTTC. Translating it yields CASSLIRGQGTFPYF.

The V gene is TRBV5-1, the J gene TRBJ1-6; no firm D call. The CDR3 extends over 13 amino acids. V was clipped by 2 bases and J by 6 bases, with 6 bases between them. The germline V gene has CDR1 SGHRS and CDR2 YFSETQ. This chain's CDR3 is CASSFWGNSPLHF. The CDR3 DNA reads as TGCGCCAGCAGCTTTTGGGGTAATTCACCCCTCCACTTT.

This clonotype was recorded only once. The chain recombines TRBV12-3 or TRBV12-4 with TRBJ2-5; a weak D match, TRBD1 (6 bases). The germline V and J ends were trimmed by 3 bases and 2 bases, with 7 bases remaining between them. The CDR3 is made up of 13 amino acids. DNA of the CDR3: TGTGCCAGCAGTTTGGACAGACAAGAGACCCAGTACTTC. As protein: CASSLDRQETQYF.

This clonotype has more than one count but fewer than ten. The gene calls are TRBV6-5 and TRBJ1-1; D ambiguous. Germline V gives CDR1 MNHEY, CDR2 SVGAGI. V was cut by 0 bases and J by 5 bases, with 4 bases left in between. The CDR3 runs to 12 residues. The CDR3 sequence: CASSYSRTEAFF. The DNA for the CDR3 is TGTGCCAGCAGTTACTCACGGACTGAAGCTTTCTTT.

This clonotype was seen a few times. The V and J genes are TRBV2 and TRBJ1-1; D is perhaps TRBD1 (6 bases). Germline CDR1 reads SNHLY; CDR2 reads FYNNEI. The V gene lost 3 bases and the J gene lost 6 bases, with 8 bases spanning the gap. This CDR3 has 12 residues. The CDR3 here is CASSEQGPEAFF. Written as DNA, the CDR3 is TGTGCCAGCAGTGAGCAGGGGCCTGAAGCTTTCTTT.

The chain uses TRBV25-1 and TRBJ1-2, with TRBD1 matching 7 bases. CDR1 is MGHDK, CDR2 SYGVNS, per germline. With V trimmed by 4 bases and J by 4 bases, 0 bases remained unmatched. This CDR3 has 12 amino acids. The DNA of the CDR3 is TGTGCCAGCAGTGGACAGGGCTATGGCTACACCTTC. Translating it yields CASSGQGYGYTF.

This clonotype was detected a few times. This rearrangement joins TRBV7-8 to TRBJ2-7; a possible D gene is TRBD1 (6 bases). Germline assignment: CDR1 SGHVS and CDR2 FQNEAQ. This CDR3 is built from 15 residues. The ends were cut back, 4 bases at V and 0 bases at J, with 13 bases in the middle. CDR3 DNA sequence: TGTGCCAGCAGCTCGAGGACAGAAAGCTCCTACGAGCAGTACTTC. Protein product: CASSSRTESSYEQYF.

The rearrangement joins TRBV18 to TRBJ2-3; D is possibly TRBD1 (6 bases). V gave up 3 bases and J gave up 0 bases, with 13 bases separating them. The germline V gene has CDR1 KGHSH and CDR2 LQKENI. The CDR3 length is 16 residues. Here the CDR3 DNA reads TGTGCCAGCTCACCGCCTTACGGACAGAGCACAGATACGCAGTATTTT. Translation gives CASSPPYGQSTDTQYF.

The rearrangement uses TRBV25-1 and TRBJ1-4; possible D gene TRBD1, 5 bases. Germline values: CDR1 MGHDK, CDR2 SYGVNS. V dropped 8 bases and J dropped 11 bases, with 18 bases sitting between them. The CDR3 length is 13 residues. In DNA, the CDR3 is TGTGCCAGCGGAGGGGAAGGGGTCGGCAAACTGTTTTTT. It is translated as CASGGEGVGKLFF. The full variable domain, with the rest looked up from reference TRBV25-1 and TRBJ1-4, is EADIYQTPRYLVIGTGKKITLECSQTMGHDKMYWYQQDPGMELHLIHYSYGVNSTEKGDLSSESTVSRIRTEHFPLTLESARPSHTSQYLCASGGEGVGKLFFGSGTQLSVL.

V and J are TRBV11-2 and TRBJ2-5; 13 nucleotides align to TRBD2. The CDR3 covers 16 residues. The germline V gene encodes CDR1 SGHAT and CDR2 FQNNGV. Trimming cost V 4 bases and J 1 base; bases outside gene matches: 3. Here the CDR3 DNA reads TGTGCCAGCAGCTCATGGACTAGCGGGGGCCAAGAGACCCAGTACTTC. Translating gives CASSSWTSGGQETQYF.

The chain carries TRBV30 and TRBJ1-2; TRBD1 might be the D (6 bases). V was shortened by 3 bases and J by 5 bases, with 10 bases between the two germline ends. From germline, CDR1 is GTSNPN and CDR2 SVGIG (reference sequence). There are 12 residues in the CDR3. For the CDR3, the DNA is TGTGCCTGGAGCCCAGGGGATTATGGCTACACCTTC. Protein: CAWSPGDYGYTF.